Listed here are 32 T cell receptor beta chains from one sample, sequenced in a study of tumor-infiltrating lymphocytes in primary liver carcinoma. TCR beta cDNA was prepared out of approximately 470 ng total RNA by means of a constant-region primer. Libraries of TCR beta came from three nested multiplex PCR rounds with slightly modified ARM-PCR. Running roughly 10 cycles apiece, the first two PCR rounds relied on TRBV1-TRBV30 forward primers together with a C-beta reverse primer. TCRdb analysed the multiplex PCR reads with MiXCR anew, one entry per CDR3 protein. This sample has fewer than 90,000 distinct CDR3 sequences, with 60% to 75% found just once. Co-extracting RNA and DNA was done with about 17-31 mg of unsorted bulk tissue as input. The sample was liver tumor tissue from sampling region 1. Indicated subset: tumor region T1, superior pole. These receptors all stem from a man aged 35-49 years with primary liver carcinoma and hepatitis B virus infection.

With regard to this clonotype: Here the CDR3 omits its conserved ending phenylalanine or tryptophan, so a read error is the likely source. CDR3 amino acids: CASSERVFYEQYC. The CDR3 DNA reads TGTGCCAGCAGTGAAAGGGTTTTCTACGAACAGTACTGC. The V gene is TRBV6-1, the J gene TRBJ2-7; D gene uncertain. The CDR3 runs to 13 residues. CDR1 MNHNS and CDR2 SASEGT come from the germline V gene.

Note on this clonotype: The junction differs from germline at one of its ends, possibly a read error. The chain joins TRBV29-1 to TRBJ1-5; 7 bases map to TRBD1. The CDR3 spans 13 residues. Germline V lookup: CDR1 SQVTM, CDR2 ANQGSEA. The CDR3 is CSFRDSYNQPQHF. CDR3 sequence (DNA): TGCAGCTTTCGGGACAGTTACAATCAGCCACAGCATTTT.

As for this clonotype: Germline and junction disagree at one end, which may indicate a read error. J is TRBJ2-7 and V is TRBV6-1; D tentatively reads TRBD1 or TRBD2 (5 bases each). Germline CDR1 is MNHNS and CDR2 is SASEGT. The CDR3 runs 12 residues. CDR3 nucleotides: TGTGTCAGCAGGGAGACCGTCTACGAGGAGTACTTC. The encoded protein is CVSRETVYEEYF.

A word on this clonotype: The junction shows a germline mismatch at one end, possibly a read error. This chain uses TRBV4-1 with TRBJ1-5, with D possibly being TRBD1 (5 bases). CDR3 size: 15 residues. CDR1 and CDR2 (germline): MGHRA, YSYEKL. The CDR3 loop reads CASSPGVGDGQPQHF. In DNA, the CDR3 is TGCGCTAGCAGCCCAGGAGTAGGGGACGGCCAGCCCCAACATTTT.

A word on this clonotype: Compared with germline, one end of the junction differs, possibly owing to a read error. The rearrangement joins TRBV5-6 to TRBJ2-2, with a weak D call TRBD2 (5 bases). CDR3 length equals 12 residues. Per the germline V gene, CDR1 is SGHDT and CDR2 is YYEEEE. CDR3 amino acids: CVSSLNTGELLF. The CDR3 coding sequence is TGTGTAAGCAGCTTAAACACCGGGGAGCTGTTATTT. Based on the CDR3 plus reference TRBV5-6 and TRBJ2-2, the full variable domain is DAGVTQSPTHLIKTRGQQVTLRCSPKSGHDTVSWYQQALGQGPQFIFQYYEEEERQRGNFPDRFSGHQFPNYSSELNVNALLLGDSALYLCVSSLNTGELLFGEGSRLTVL.

In this sample, this clonotype turned up many times. The chain recombines TRBV7-8 with TRBJ2-7; a possible D gene is TRBD2 (6 bases). The CDR3 has 15 amino acids. The V gene lost 3 bases and the J gene lost 0 bases, with 12 bases spanning the gap. Germline assignment: CDR1 SGHVS and CDR2 FQNEAQ. The CDR3 region is CASSFDSGNSYEQYF. The CDR3 region has the DNA TGTGCCAGCAGCTTCGATAGCGGTAACTCCTACGAGCAGTACTTC.

For this clonotype: Compared with germline, one end of the junction differs, possibly owing to a read error. The rearrangement joins TRBV11-2 to TRBJ2-7; either TRBD1 or TRBD2 may supply D (5 bases each). This CDR3 comprises 15 residues. CDR1 and CDR2 (germline): SGHAT, FQNNGV. CDR3 coding DNA: TGTGCCAGCAGTTTAGATCGAGGGCAGGGCTACGAGCAGTACTTC. Translated: CASSLDRGQGYEQYF.

The CDR3 region is CASSGEAGGSNEQFF. The CDR3 nucleotides read TGTGCCAGCAGTGGAGAGGCGGGAGGTAGCAATGAGCAGTTCTTC. This chain connects TRBV6-1 to TRBJ2-1; 8 bases match TRBD2. CDR3 length: 15 amino acids. Trimming took 4 bases from V and 6 from J; bases not matched to a gene: 8. The germline CDR1 and CDR2 sequences are MNHNS and SASEGT.

In the case of this clonotype: The junction does not match germline at one end; this may be a read error. The J gene is TRBJ2-7, the V gene TRBV10-3; 8 bases are a match to TRBD1. The CDR3 loop spans 15 amino acids. Germline lookup yields CDR1 ENHRY and CDR2 SYGVKD. The CDR3 DNA is TGTGCCATCAGTGAGTACTGCAGGGGGCTGAACGAGCAATACTTC. Its translation is CAISEYCRGLNEQYF.

This clonotype was counted between two and nine times. The junction does not match germline at one end; this may be a read error. V is TRBV12-3 or TRBV12-4 and J is TRBJ2-3; 13 nucleotides agree with TRBD2. This CDR3 spans 15 amino acids. CDR3 sequence (DNA): TGTGCCAGCAGTCGACTAGCGGGAGGCACAGATACGCACTATTTT. This encodes CASSRLAGGTDTHYF.

With respect to this clonotype: A much larger clone differs by one base, so this may be a read error. J is TRBJ2-5 and V is TRBV10-3, with a possible D match to TRBD2 (5 bases). The CDR3 spans 13 residues. Looked up from germline, CDR1 is ENHRY and CDR2 is SYGVKD. The CDR3 sequence is CTISYGVQETQYF. The CDR3 DNA reads as TGTACCATCAGCTACGGGGTTCAAGAGACCCAGTACTTC.

Note on this clonotype: The junction departs from the called germline gene at one end, perhaps through a read error. This chain links TRBV12-3 or TRBV12-4 with TRBJ1-5; tentative D call: TRBD1 (6 bases). The CDR3 consists of 17 residues. CDR3 DNA: TGTGCCAGCAGTTTAGGCTCGGGCTTTGGGGGCAGTCAGCCCCAACATTTT. Translated: CASSLGSGFGGSQPQHF.

This clonotype was counted ten times or more. This chain uses TRBV30 with TRBJ2-6, with TRBD1 identical over 8 bases. The CDR3 consists of 16 residues. The J segment lost 2 bases and the V segment lost 8 bases, leaving 11 bases of the junction unmatched. Germline V CDR1 and CDR2: GTSNPN, SVGIG (reference sequence). This chain's CDR3 is CAGRDRTPAGANVLTF. The CDR3 bases are TGTGCCGGAAGGGACAGGACACCCGCTGGGGCCAACGTCCTGACTTTC.

To note about this clonotype: The junction does not match germline at one end; this may be a read error. The chain recombines TRBV5-6 with TRBJ2-2; D gene unclear. The germline gives CDR1 SGHDT, CDR2 YYEEEE. The CDR3 spans 13 residues. The CDR3 region has the DNA TGTGCCAACAGCTTGGGGAACACCTGGGAGCTGTTTTTT. Residues: CANSLGNTWELFF.

In the case of this clonotype: An end of the junction does not agree with germline; a read error may underlie this. The chain carries TRBV7-9 and TRBJ2-2; TRBD2 might be the D (5 bases). The CDR3 is 14 amino acids. Germline V gene sequence: CDR1 SEHNR, CDR2 FQNEAQ (reference sequence). In nucleotides, the CDR3 is TGTGTCAGCGGCTTAGGCAGTTTGACCGGGGAGCTGTTTTTT. Protein sequence: CVSGLGSLTGELFF.

The chain carries TRBV20-1 and TRBJ2-1; tentatively, D is TRBD1 (6 bases). The germline gives CDR1 DFQATT, CDR2 SNEGSKA (reference sequence). V gave up 6 bases and J gave up 4 bases, with 16 bases separating them. The CDR3 totals 14 residues. The CDR3 region has the DNA TGCAGTGCCGAAAGAGGACAGCAATACAATGAGCAGTTCTTC. Translating gives CSAERGQQYNEQFF.

Notes on this clonotype: Possible read error: a much larger clone is one base away. The rearrangement joins TRBV30 to TRBJ2-1; no reliable D call. The germline V gene has CDR1 GTSNPN and CDR2 SVGIG (reference sequence). There are 11 residues in the CDR3. The CDR3 DNA follows: TGTGCCTGGAGCTCCTACAATGCGCAGTTCTTC. Protein sequence: CAWSSYNAQFF.

The chain links TRBV19 to TRBJ1-2; TRBD1 matches 11 bases. The CDR3 has 13 amino acids. The germline V gene encodes CDR1 LNHDA and CDR2 SQIVND (reference sequence). The V gene end was trimmed by 5 bases and the J gene end by 6 bases; junction bases not matched to a gene: 2. The CDR3: CASSSGQGDGYTF. The DNA for the CDR3 is TGTGCCAGTAGTTCGGGACAGGGGGATGGCTACACCTTC.

This clonotype appeared a few times. CDR3 loop: CSAPSPGQGDGANVLTF. For the CDR3, the DNA is TGCAGTGCTCCTTCCCCCGGACAGGGGGATGGGGCCAACGTCCTGACTTTC. This chain uses TRBV20-1 with TRBJ2-6, with 10 bases fitting TRBD1. The V gene's germline CDR1 is DFQATT and CDR2 SNEGSKA (reference sequence). This CDR3 contains 17 residues. With 5 bases clipped from V and 3 bases from J, the junction kept 10 bases outside the gene matches.

This clonotype turned up a few times. This chain connects TRBV19 to TRBJ2-1; a weak D match, TRBD1 (6 bases). Trimming cost V 0 bases and J 0 bases, with 9 bases left between them. Germline V lookup: CDR1 LNHDA, CDR2 SQIVND (reference sequence). This CDR3 is 16 amino acids long. The CDR3 DNA is TGTGCCAGTAGTATAGAGACAGGAAGCTCCTACAATGAGCAGTTCTTC. This encodes CASSIETGSSYNEQFF. Using reference TRBV19 and TRBJ2-1 for the parts outside the CDR3, the full variable domain is DGGITQSPKYLFRKEGQNVTLSCEQNLNHDAMYWYRQDPGQGLRLIYYSQIVNDFQKGDIAEGYSVSREKKESFPLTVTSAQKNPTAFYLCASSIETGSSYNEQFFGPGTRLTVL.

Worth noting for this clonotype: Germline and junction disagree at one end, which may indicate a read error. The chain carries TRBV4-2 and TRBJ2-7, with 10 bases fitting TRBD2. Germline lookup yields CDR1 LGHNA and CDR2 YNFKEQ. The CDR3 consists of 15 residues. Written as DNA, the CDR3 is TGTGCCAGCGGCCATACAGCGGGAGGGACCTACGAGCAGTACTTC. Its protein product is CASGHTAGGTYEQYF.

The chain has TRBV4-1 and TRBJ2-1; 10 positions agree with TRBD2. With 1 base clipped from V and 7 bases from J, the junction kept 13 bases outside the gene matches. Looked up from germline, CDR1 is MGHRA and CDR2 is YSYEKL. CDR3 length: 18 residues. The CDR3 region is CASSQVGASGSLRNEQFF. CDR3 nucleotide sequence: TGCGCCAGCAGCCAAGTAGGGGCTAGCGGGAGCCTCCGGAATGAGCAGTTCTTC.

For this clonotype: The final CDR3 position lacks the conserved phenylalanine or tryptophan, pointing to a likely read error. No DNA is shown, since the ends of the CDR3 on it are uncertain; the CDR3 is the one TCRdb lists. The chain links TRBV14 to TRBJ2-2; whether TRBD2, the table's D call, matches the DNA was not checked. Counting both end residues, the CDR3 totals 16 amino acids. CDR1 is SGHDN, CDR2 FVKESK, per germline. CDR3 region: CASNQSRAANTGELYY.

This clonotype has just one count. The junction does not match germline at one end; this may be a read error. This chain links TRBV4-1 with TRBJ1-6; unclear D gene. The length of the CDR3 is 15 residues. CDR1 MGHRA and CDR2 YSYEKL come from the germline V gene. CDR3 loop: CTSSQVSLGNSLLHF. The CDR3 coding sequence is TGCACCAGCAGCCAAGTCAGCCTTGGAAATTCACTCCTCCACTTT.

Comments on this clonotype: A much larger clone differs from this one at a single base, so this may be a read error. V and J are TRBV10-3 and TRBJ2-7, with 9 bases matching TRBD1. This CDR3 has 14 amino acids. The V gene's germline CDR1 is ENHRY and CDR2 SYGVKD. For the CDR3, the DNA is TGTGCCATCAGTGAGGGACAGGGGTCCTACGAGCGGTACTTC. Its protein product is CAISEGQGSYERYF.

V and J are TRBV6-5 and TRBJ1-1, with 9 bases fitting TRBD1. V lost 9 bases to trimming and J lost 7 bases; unmatched junction nucleotides: 6. This CDR3 region has 12 residues. From germline, CDR1 is MNHEY and CDR2 SVGAGI. CDR3 amino acids: CASRQDRGEAFF. The DNA for the CDR3 is TGTGCCAGTAGGCAGGACAGGGGTGAAGCTTTCTTT.

Concerning this clonotype: The junction shows a germline mismatch at one end, possibly a read error. This chain joins TRBV29-1 and TRBJ2-4, with 7 nucleotides matching TRBD1. CDR1 is SQVTM and CDR2 is ANQGSEA in the germline V gene. The CDR3 contains 13 residues. Here the CDR3 DNA reads TGCCGCGTTCTCGGGACAGTCAAAAACATTCACTACTTC. It codes for CRVLGTVKNIHYF.

Remarks on this clonotype: The junction departs from the called germline gene at one end, perhaps through a read error. The gene calls are TRBV19 and TRBJ2-1, with no clear D. There are 14 residues in the CDR3. Germline CDR1 reads LNHDA; CDR2 reads SQIVND (reference sequence). CDR3 DNA: TGCGCCAGTAGTATAGGACGGGCAAACAATGAGCAGTTCTTC. Protein: CASSIGRANNEQFF.

This clonotype was detected ten times or more. V and J are TRBV14 and TRBJ2-3, with D uncertain. V dropped 1 base and J dropped 3 bases, with 5 bases sitting between them. Per germline, CDR1 SGHDN and CDR2 FVKESK. CDR3 length: 13 amino acids. DNA of the CDR3: TGTGCCAGCAGCCAAGTTCGGACAGATACGCAGTATTTT. This encodes CASSQVRTDTQYF.

As for this clonotype: The junction and the germline gene differ at one end; a read error may be behind it. The rearrangement links TRBV11-1 to TRBJ2-1; D not resolved. Germline lookup yields CDR1 SGHAT and CDR2 FQDESV (reference sequence). The CDR3 length is 15 residues. As DNA, the CDR3 is TGTGCCAGTAGCTTAGGAAGACATCTAAGGGATGGGCAGTTCTTC. This translates into CASSLGRHLRDGQFF. Supplemented by reference TRBV11-1 and TRBJ2-1, the full variable domain reads EAEVAQSPRYKITEKSQAVAFWCDPISGHATLYWYRQILGQGPELLVQFQDESVVDDSQLPKDRFSAERLKGVDSTLKIQPAELGDSAMYLCASSLGRHLRDGQFFGPGTRLTVL.

J is TRBJ2-7 and V is TRBV20-1, with 9 bases that match TRBD2. This CDR3 region has 14 residues. V lost 6 bases to trimming and J lost 0 bases; unmatched junction nucleotides: 6. CDR1 is DFQATT and CDR2 is SNEGSKA in the germline V gene (reference sequence). In nucleotides, the CDR3 is TGCAGTGCCCATAGCGGGAGTCTCTCCTACGAGCAGTACTTC. Translating gives CSAHSGSLSYEQYF.

As to this clonotype: This clone may be a read error of a much larger clone one base away. This chain connects TRBV24-1 to TRBJ2-1, with D uncertain. CDR3 length: 13 residues. Germline CDR1 KGHDR, CDR2 SFDVKD. The V end lost 4 bases, the J end lost 10 bases, and 13 bases lay between the germline ends. CDR3 in amino acids: CATSDSDMGEQFF. The CDR3 region has the DNA TGTGCCACCAGTGACTCCGACATGGGGGAGCAGTTCTTC.